This passage covers 2 T cell receptor beta chains from one sample sequenced in a study of blood T cell repertoires in COVID-19. TCRdb's copy holds only in-frame clones and misses some; the assay was immunoSEQ multiplex PCR. This sample carries over 200,000 clones, roughly 86% of them seen once, and the ten largest clones take 6% to 8.5%. Sequencing was done on a sample of peripheral blood. These receptors all stem from a woman between 50 and 59 years old with active or convalescent COVID-19.

The CDR3 spells CASSLGGTKQETQYF. As DNA, the CDR3 is TGTGCCAGCAGCTTGGGTGGGACAAAGCAAGAGACCCAGTACTTC. The J gene is TRBJ2-5, the V gene TRBV5-4; D possibly corresponds to TRBD1 (6 bases). There are 15 residues in the CDR3. Looked up from germline, CDR1 is SGHNT and CDR2 is YYREEE (reference sequence). Trimming left V 0 bases short and J 2 bases short, with 11 bases between.

V gene TRBV7-9 combines with J gene TRBJ1-4; possibly TRBD1 for D (5 bases). Germline V gene data show CDR1 as SEHNR and CDR2 as FQNEAQ (reference sequence). Trimming took 1 base from V and 5 from J, leaving 8 bases between them. The CDR3 extends over 14 amino acids. The DNA for the CDR3 is TGTGCCAGCAGCTTAGTGGCAGGGAATGAAAAACTGTTTTTT. It specifies CASSLVAGNEKLFF.